One TCR beta chain is described in this entry. Clones were read by immunoSEQ multiplex PCR, and TCRdb kept only the in-frame ones, dropping some. The sample yields 1.5 million to 2.5 million clones, approximately 95% seen once. This record comes from a study of shared clonotypes between healthy human individuals. Only CD45RO-negative cells positively selected for CCR7 counted as naive CD8 cells, so terminally differentiated effector memory CD45RA+ cells were excluded. The CDR3 totals 11 residues. CDR1 and CDR2 from the germline V gene are MNHEY and SMNVEV (reference sequence). Between the trimmed V and J ends, which lost 8 bases and 11 bases, there was a span of 12 bases.

The sequencing sample was made of naive CD8+ T cells sorted from blood. The clonotype comes from a man aged 18-30 years in good health. This chain connects TRBV27 to TRBJ2-2; D possibly corresponds to TRBD2 (5 bases). CDR3 residues: CASLDLAELFF. The CDR3 nucleotides read TGTGCCAGCCTTGACCTAGCAGAGCTGTTTTTT.